This T cell receptor (beta chain) was sequenced in a study of T cells in Graves' hyperthyroidism and ophthalmopathy. The J segment lost 5 bases and the V segment lost 3 bases, leaving 10 bases of the junction unmatched. The CDR3 loop spans 15 amino acids. RNA transcripts gave rise to amplified TCR beta CDR3 regions. First-round RT-PCR with HTBI primers amplified the TCR CDR3 region. Using its own MiXCR run on the multiplex PCR reads, TCRdb lists one record per CDR3 protein. The data hold about 420,000 distinct CDR3 sequences, with less than 20% observed a single time. This clonotype showed up many times. Patients were aged 18 to 65, had disease duration under 2 months, and had newly diagnosed hyperthyroidism. Patients were excluded for uncontrolled infection, other autoimmune disease, pregnancy or lactation. Clinical symptoms, serum thyroxine, TRAb, thyroid ultrasound and orbital computed tomography informed diagnoses.

This sequence originates from a young woman with Graves' hyperthyroidism. The sequencing input was blood. The chain recombines TRBV12-3 or TRBV12-4 with TRBJ2-7, with TRBD2 identical over 7 bases. The CDR3 region has the DNA TGTGCCAGCAGTTTTGGGGCTAGCGGCGTCCACGAGCAGTACTTC. The encoded protein is CASSFGASGVHEQYF.